Below are 12 T cell receptor beta chains sequenced from a single sample in a study of blood T cell repertoires in COVID-19. Here immunoSEQ multiplex PCR was the method, and the copy in TCRdb shows in-frame clones only, minus some. The sample carries 150,000 to 200,000 clones, about 80% recorded once. Sample: peripheral blood. These receptors were obtained from a human donor with acute or convalescent COVID-19. The donor label of this sample is uncertain.

This clone was detected a few times. J is TRBJ2-3 and V is TRBV7-8; possibly TRBD1 for D (6 bases). Per the germline V gene, CDR1 is SGHVS and CDR2 is FQNEAQ. The CDR3 contains 13 residues. Trimming shortened V by 5 bases and J by 10 bases, and 16 bases separated the two germline ends. The CDR3 DNA reads TGTGCCAGCAGCCCGAGATGGGGGCCCGCGCAGTATTTT. Translating it yields CASSPRWGPAQYF.

The rearrangement joins TRBV5-6 to TRBJ2-5; 10 positions match TRBD1. Germline trimming cut 1 base from V and 6 bases from J; bases unmatched to any gene: 12. The length of the CDR3 is 17 residues. Germline CDR1 and CDR2: SGHDT and YYEEEE. CDR3 loop: CASSLRTPTGGWKTQYF. CDR3 sequence (DNA): TGTGCCAGCAGCTTGCGTACCCCGACAGGGGGCTGGAAGACCCAGTACTTC.

The J gene is TRBJ2-5, the V gene TRBV7-3; the match to TRBD2 covers 14 bases. The CDR3 length is 18 residues. The germline V gene has CDR1 SGHTA and CDR2 FQGTGA. V lost 5 bases, J lost 3 bases, and 11 bases stayed unmatched. Here the CDR3 reads CASSPGVGTSGRKETQYF. The CDR3 DNA reads as TGTGCCAGCAGCCCCGGTGTCGGGACTAGCGGGAGAAAAGAGACCCAGTACTTC. The full variable domain, with the rest looked up from reference TRBV7-3 and TRBJ2-5, is GAGVSQTPSNKVTEKGKYVELRCDPISGHTALYWYRQSLGQGPEFLIYFQGTGAADDSGLPNDRFFAVRPEGSVSTLKIQRTERGDSAVYLCASSPGVGTSGRKETQYFGPGTRLLVL.

This chain joins TRBV7-9 and TRBJ2-1; TRBD1 agrees at 8 bases. The V and J ends lost 2 bases and 4 bases, in that order; junction bases with no gene match: 7. Germline V gene data show CDR1 as SEHNR and CDR2 as FQNEAQ (reference sequence). The CDR3 is 16 residues long. CDR3 coding DNA: TGTGCCAGCAGCTTACCACCGGGACAGGTTTACAATGAGCAGTTCTTC. Its protein product is CASSLPPGQVYNEQFF.

The DNA of the CDR3 is TGTGCCAGCAGTGTCAGGCGGGAAACGGGACAGCCCCAGCATTTT. It specifies CASSVRRETGQPQHF. The chain recombines TRBV2 with TRBJ1-5; D remains ambiguous. V was shortened by 4 bases and J by 7 bases, with 17 bases between the two germline ends. CDR1 and CDR2 from the germline V gene are SNHLY and FYNNEI. This CDR3 region has 15 residues.

The chain joins TRBV28 to TRBJ1-2; D uncertain. The length of the CDR3 is 12 residues. Trimming left V 5 bases short and J 4 bases short, with 8 bases between. CDR1 and CDR2 (germline): MDHEN, SYDVKM. CDR3 DNA sequence: TGTGCCAGCAGTATGGCCATCTATGGCTACACCTTC. Translated: CASSMAIYGYTF.

The rearrangement links TRBV15 to TRBJ1-5; possible D gene TRBD1, 6 bases. The CDR3 consists of 15 residues. Trimming pared 3 bases from V and 3 bases from J, leaving 12 bases between. Germline loops: CDR1 LNHNV, CDR2 YYDKDF (reference sequence). CDR3 protein: CATSRDRRTNQPQHF. The CDR3 DNA reads TGTGCCACCAGCAGGGACAGAAGAACCAATCAGCCCCAGCATTTT.

J is TRBJ2-3 and V is TRBV7-2; no reliable D call. This CDR3 has 19 residues. Per the germline V gene, CDR1 is SGHTA and CDR2 is FQGNSA. Trimming left V 1 base short and J 0 bases short, with 20 bases between. The CDR3 region is CASSLDGLWASSSTDTQYF. DNA for the CDR3: TGTGCCAGCAGCTTAGACGGCTTGTGGGCCTCGTCTAGCACAGATACGCAGTATTTT.

V gene TRBV28 combines with J gene TRBJ2-5, with D maybe TRBD1 (8 bases). Looked up from germline, CDR1 is MDHEN and CDR2 is SYDVKM. This CDR3 is 13 amino acids long. V lost 3 bases, J lost 10 bases, and 15 bases lay in between. CDR3 in DNA: TGTGCCAGCAGTTTGGTACAGGGGGGGGTCCAGTACTTC. Translated: CASSLVQGGVQYF.

This rearrangement joins TRBV7-3 to TRBJ2-1; unclear D gene. This CDR3 spans 15 amino acids. The germline V gene encodes CDR1 SGHTA and CDR2 FQGTGA. Trimming shortened V by 5 bases and J by 5 bases, and 16 bases separated the two germline ends. CDR3 residues: CASSPNGREDNEQFF. The CDR3 nucleotides are TGTGCCAGCAGCCCCAACGGCCGCGAGGACAATGAGCAGTTCTTC. The complete variable domain, with remaining parts taken from reference TRBV7-3 and TRBJ2-1, reads GAGVSQTPSNKVTEKGKYVELRCDPISGHTALYWYRQSLGQGPEFLIYFQGTGAADDSGLPNDRFFAVRPEGSVSTLKIQRTERGDSAVYLCASSPNGREDNEQFFGPGTRLTVL.

V is TRBV7-3 and J is TRBJ1-3; 7 positions agree with TRBD1. This CDR3 is 16 amino acids long. Germline CDR1 reads SGHTA; CDR2 reads FQGTGA. Losses at the gene ends were 2 bases for V and 2 bases for J; bases not matched to a gene: 6. CDR3 in amino acids: CASSLSSRGTGNTIYF. Written as DNA, the CDR3 is TGTGCCAGCAGCTTATCATCCAGGGGGACTGGAAACACCATATATTTT.

This clone was seen once. CDR3 sequence: CASSAIPGQGYEQYF. Here the CDR3 DNA reads TGTGCCAGTAGTGCCATTCCGGGACAGGGCTACGAGCAGTACTTC. The V gene is TRBV19, the J gene TRBJ2-7; 9 nucleotides line up with TRBD1. V dropped 5 bases and J dropped 3; count of bases not matched to a gene: 8. The V gene's germline CDR1 is LNHDA and CDR2 SQIVND (reference sequence). This CDR3 comprises 15 residues.